This T cell receptor beta chain was recovered during a study of PD-1 blockade in mismatch repair-deficient tumors. Study-wide results and caveats: Rapid post-treatment expansion, then contraction, generally preceding radiologic response, marked tumor-resident clones.

This CDR3 comprises 18 residues. The germline CDR1 and CDR2 sequences are MNHEY and SMNVEV (reference sequence). The trim removed 5 bases at V and 1 base at J, leaving 17 bases unmatched. Three pembrolizumab responders had their TCRs sequenced. The data were produced by immunoSEQ multiplex PCR, yet TCRdb's version contains in-frame clones alone and is incomplete. The sample includes around 130,000 clones, 85% to 90% of them seen just once. This clone was seen once. The antigen remains undetermined. Here the sequenced sample was peripheral blood, taken 70 to 73 weeks after starting pembrolizumab. The V and J genes are TRBV27 and TRBJ2-7, with 7 bases fitting TRBD2. This receptor was identified in an adult with mismatch repair-deficient cancer. The CDR3 region is CASSPYPTGEAGSYEQYF. As DNA, the CDR3 is TGTGCCAGCAGTCCCTACCCCACGGGGGAAGCGGGGTCCTACGAGCAGTACTTC.